These T cell receptor beta chains were read from a single sample in a study of T cells in Graves' hyperthyroidism and ophthalmopathy. TCRdb used MiXCR to reprocess the multiplex PCR reads, holding one entry per CDR3 protein. The sample records 600,000 to 700,000 distinct CDR3 sequences, about 45% being singletons. Sequences were obtained from peripheral blood or thyroid tissue (not recorded which). These TCRs come from an adult man with Graves' disease, either hyperthyroidism or ophthalmopathy (not recorded which). The CDR3 runs from the conserved cysteine through the conserved F or W. Each record gives: D gene, J gene, clone size, V gene, CDR3 DNA, CDR3 protein. The D gene is left open where the match is weak. The size entry is marked missing in some rows and otherwise reads once, few, many or a size class.

D: TRBD1
J: TRBJ1-1
size: NA
V: TRBV5-1
DNA: TGCGCCAGCAGCGTTGACAGGGTATCGAACACTGAAGCTTTCTTT
CDR3: CASSVDRVSNTEAFF

D: NA
J: TRBJ1-3
size: NA
V: TRBV12-3/TRBV12-4
DNA: TGTGCCAGCAGTTTATCGATCCCAGGTTCTGGAAACACCATATATTTT
CDR3: CASSLSIPGSGNTIYF

D: NA
J: TRBJ2-2
size: few
V: TRBV10-1
DNA: TGCGCCAGCTCCCCTAAGGCACTTACCGGGGAGCTGTTTTTT
CDR3: CASSPKALTGELFF

D: NA
J: TRBJ1-5
size: many
V: TRBV7-4
DNA: TGTGCCAGGGACGGAGGGAATCAGCCCCAGCATTTT
CDR3: CARDGGNQPQHF

D: NA
J: TRBJ1-2
size: NA
V: TRBV5-5
DNA: TGTGCCAGCAGCTTGGCGGTGGACTTCTATGGCTACACCTTC
CDR3: CASSLAVDFYGYTF

D: NA
J: TRBJ2-7
size: NA
V: TRBV6-4
DNA: TGTGCCAGCAGTGCACCTCGGGGAAGCGAGCAGTACTTC
CDR3: CASSAPRGSEQYF

D: NA
J: TRBJ2-2
size: NA
V: TRBV7-9
DNA: TGTGCCAGCAGTCACGGCGACACCGGGGAGCTGCTTTTT
CDR3: CASSHGDTGELLF

D: NA
J: TRBJ1-5
size: NA
V: TRBV25-1
DNA: TGTGCCAGCGTACAGGGACGAGGGCAGCCCCAGCATTTT
CDR3: CASVQGRGQPQHF

D: TRBD2
J: TRBJ2-2
size: few
V: TRBV2
DNA: TGTGCCAGCAACCAGCGGGAGTTCCCCGGGGAGCTGTTTTTT
CDR3: CASNQREFPGELFF

D: TRBD1
J: TRBJ2-5
size: NA
V: TRBV5-6
DNA: TGTGCCACTAAACAGGGGTACGAAGGCGCGCAAGAGACCCAGTACTTC
CDR3: CATKQGYEGAQETQYF

D: NA
J: TRBJ1-5
size: few
V: TRBV20-1
DNA: TGCAGTGCCACCTGGAAACGGGCGGATCAGCCCCAGCATTTT
CDR3: CSATWKRADQPQHF

D: NA
J: TRBJ1-6
size: NA
V: TRBV9
DNA: TGTGCCAGCAGCCGGACGGAAAATTCACCCCTCCACTTT
CDR3: CASSRTENSPLHF

D: NA
J: TRBJ2-2
size: NA
V: TRBV4-1
DNA: TGCGCCAGCAGCCAAGATAGTAGGAGGAGTAACACCGGGGAGCTGTTTTTT
CDR3: CASSQDSRRSNTGELFF

D: TRBD2
J: TRBJ2-5
size: many
V: TRBV19
DNA: TGTGCCAGTAGGACAACTAGCGGGAGGGCAGAGATTGGAGAGACCCAGTACTTC
CDR3: CASRTTSGRAEIGETQYF

D: TRBD2
J: TRBJ2-5
size: NA
V: TRBV7-9
DNA: TGTGCCAGCAGCTTAGGGACTAGCGGGCGTACCTCCCAAGAGACCCAGTACTTC
CDR3: CASSLGTSGRTSQETQYF

D: TRBD1
J: TRBJ2-5
size: NA
V: TRBV7-9
DNA: TGTGCCAGCAGCTTAGGGGACAGGGGGCAGGAGACCCTGTACTTC
CDR3: CASSLGDRGQETLYF

D: TRBD2
J: TRBJ2-7
size: few
V: TRBV7-8
DNA: TGTGCCAGTAGTATGAGGGGGACTAGCGGGATAAGGGGCTACGAGCAGTACTTC
CDR3: CASSMRGTSGIRGYEQYF

D: TRBD2
J: TRBJ2-7
size: many
V: TRBV7-2
DNA: TGTGCCAGCAGCTTCGGACGGACTAGCGGTTCCTACGAGCAGTACTTC
CDR3: CASSFGRTSGSYEQYF

D: TRBD2
J: TRBJ2-7
size: NA
V: TRBV20-1
DNA: TGCAGTGCTGTAGCGGGAGGGCCTGGGGAGCAGTACTTC
CDR3: CSAVAGGPGEQYF

D: NA
J: TRBJ1-5
size: many
V: TRBV6-6
DNA: TGTGCCAGCAGTTACTCCTCGACGCTTAGCAATCAGCCCCAGCATTTT
CDR3: CASSYSSTLSNQPQHF

D: TRBD1
J: TRBJ1-1
size: few
V: TRBV29-1
DNA: TGCAGCGCTCAGGGCGGGACAGGGGACACTGAAGCTTTCTTT
CDR3: CSAQGGTGDTEAFF

D: NA
J: TRBJ1-2
size: many
V: TRBV15
DNA: TGTGCCACCAGCAAAATGAAGGGTGGCTACACCTTC
CDR3: CATSKMKGGYTF

D: TRBD1
J: TRBJ1-6
size: many
V: TRBV12-3/TRBV12-4
DNA: TGTGCCAGCAGCAACGGACAGGGTGGTTCACCCCTCCACTTT
CDR3: CASSNGQGGSPLHF

D: NA
J: TRBJ1-2
size: few
V: TRBV9
DNA: TGTGCCAGCAGCCAAGAGAGAGCTAACTATGGCTACACCTTC
CDR3: CASSQERANYGYTF

D: NA
J: TRBJ1-2
size: many
V: TRBV12-3/TRBV12-4
DNA: TGTGCCAGCAGTTTAGCGACGAAGTATGGCTACACCTTC
CDR3: CASSLATKYGYTF

D: NA
J: TRBJ1-4
size: NA
V: TRBV7-6
DNA: TGTGCCTGCAGCTCCTCGTGGGGCACAGCAACTAATGAAAAACTGTTTTTT
CDR3: CACSSSWGTATNEKLFF

D: NA
J: TRBJ2-5
size: many
V: TRBV7-8
DNA: TGTGCCAGCAGCTACCCCCGCGGGCAGCTTAGGCTCCAAGAGACCCAGTACTTC
CDR3: CASSYPRGQLRLQETQYF

D: NA
J: TRBJ1-3
size: NA
V: TRBV20-1
DNA: TGCAGTGCTAACACAGGGTCTGGAAACACCATATATTTT
CDR3: CSANTGSGNTIYF

D: NA
J: TRBJ1-5
size: NA
V: TRBV7-8
DNA: TGTGCCAGCAGCCTCACAGGGCCGGGACGGAACAATCAGCCCCAGCATTTT
CDR3: CASSLTGPGRNNQPQHF

D: NA
J: TRBJ1-2
size: many
V: TRBV7-9
DNA: TGTGCCCTATCTAACTATGGCTACACCTTC
CDR3: CALSNYGYTF

D: NA
J: TRBJ1-2
size: once
V: TRBV10-3
DNA: TGTGCCACCGAGGAGCAGGGTGGAGTTGGCTACACCTTC
CDR3: CATEEQGGVGYTF

D: NA
J: TRBJ1-6
size: few
V: TRBV19
DNA: TGTGCCAGTAGTATGAAAACCGGGTCCTATAATTCACCCCTCCACTTT
CDR3: CASSMKTGSYNSPLHF

D: TRBD2
J: TRBJ2-5
size: many
V: TRBV7-8
DNA: TGTGCCAGCAGTCGTAGCGGGACACAAGAGACCCAGTACTTC
CDR3: CASSRSGTQETQYF

D: NA
J: TRBJ1-5
size: many
V: TRBV24-1
DNA: TGTGCCACCAGTCGTGAAGATAGCAATCAGCCCCAGCATTTT
CDR3: CATSREDSNQPQHF

D: NA
J: TRBJ1-6
size: NA
V: TRBV25-1
DNA: TGTGCCAGCAGATCGTCCCGGGACTATAATTCACCCCTCCACTTT
CDR3: CASRSSRDYNSPLHF

D: NA
J: TRBJ1-4
size: few
V: TRBV12-3/TRBV12-4
DNA: TGTGCCAGCTCAGACGGGGGGCACCTGGACGAAAAACTGTTTTTT
CDR3: CASSDGGHLDEKLFF

D: NA
J: TRBJ1-2
size: few
V: TRBV7-3
DNA: TGTGCCAGCAGTTTAAATAATCGGGGGCGAGGCTACACCTTC
CDR3: CASSLNNRGRGYTF

D: NA
J: TRBJ2-7
size: NA
V: TRBV7-9
DNA: TGTGCCAGCAGCCCCTGGGGGGTTTTTGGGGGAGACGAGCAGTACTTC
CDR3: CASSPWGVFGGDEQYF

D: TRBD1
J: TRBJ2-7
size: NA
V: TRBV10-3
DNA: TGTGCCAGCAGTCCCCGGACAGGAATAGACTACGAGCAGTACTTC
CDR3: CASSPRTGIDYEQYF

D: NA
J: TRBJ1-1
size: NA
V: TRBV7-8
DNA: TGTGCCAGCAACCCGCCGGTCCCATGGGAACAAACTGAAGCTTTCTTT
CDR3: CASNPPVPWEQTEAFF

D: TRBD1
J: TRBJ1-2
size: many
V: TRBV7-9
DNA: TGTGCCAGCAGCTTAGCGGACAGGGATGGCTACACCTTC
CDR3: CASSLADRDGYTF

D: NA
J: TRBJ1-4
size: NA
V: TRBV12-3/TRBV12-4
DNA: TGTGCCAGCAGTCCGGTGAGGGACGGGGGGTCTGAAAAACTGTTTTTT
CDR3: CASSPVRDGGSEKLFF

D: NA
J: TRBJ1-1
size: few
V: TRBV19
DNA: TGTGCCAGTAGTATAAAACAGGCCTCGACCACTGAAGCTTTCTTT
CDR3: CASSIKQASTTEAFF

D: NA
J: TRBJ2-7
size: few
V: TRBV7-2
DNA: TGTGCCAGCAGCTACGCTAAGGTCAACGAGCAGTACTTC
CDR3: CASSYAKVNEQYF

D: TRBD1
J: TRBJ1-2
size: NA
V: TRBV20-1
DNA: TGCATTGCCCTACAGGGGGCTGGTGGCTACACCTTC
CDR3: CIALQGAGGYTF

D: TRBD1
J: TRBJ1-5
size: NA
V: TRBV10-3
DNA: TGTGCCATCGGGGGGACAGGGGGGCAGGGAGAGCAGCCCCAGCATTTT
CDR3: CAIGGTGGQGEQPQHF

D: NA
J: TRBJ2-3
size: NA
V: TRBV2
DNA: TGTGCCAGCAGTGCGGGGTGGCGGGATACGCAGTATTTT
CDR3: CASSAGWRDTQYF

D: NA
J: TRBJ1-2
size: NA
V: TRBV19
DNA: TGTGCCAGCAGCTTTGCAGGGGTTGAAGGTTCAGGCTGCACCTTC
CDR3: CASSFAGVEGSGCTF

D: NA
J: TRBJ1-6
size: NA
V: TRBV25-1
DNA: TGTGCCAGCTTACTGAGATCCTATAATTCACCCCTCCACTTT
CDR3: CASLLRSYNSPLHF

D: NA
J: TRBJ1-2
size: many
V: TRBV7-9
DNA: TGTGCCAGCAGCTCGACAGATGGCTACACCTTC
CDR3: CASSSTDGYTF